The text below deals with one TCR beta chain. This clonotype was recorded many times. What antigen it recognizes has not been identified. Base qualities were left out, and no much larger clone turns up one base away. To demonstrate the VDJtools post-analysis software, TCR beta repertoires were profiled from the peripheral blood of some 12 young patients with multiple sclerosis. The multiple sclerosis patients were children and adolescents between about 6 and 16 years of age. The source of the sample is a study of post-analysis software for immune sequencing data (dated by TCRdb to 2015 to 2017). Some background on the complete study: Relapsing-remitting, secondary progressive and progressive-relapsing multiple sclerosis were recorded as disease courses, and subtype annotation was lacking for some patients. Patient repertoires were compared against some twelve previously published healthy control repertoires from donors aged roughly 6 to 25 years. A subset of samples was prepared in parallel using single-end sample barcoding, then pooled and co-amplified after Illumina adapter ligation. Study-wide conclusions, independent of this receptor: The multiple sclerosis patient group was slightly younger than the control group. Normalized Chao1 diversity was significantly lower in multiple sclerosis patients than controls, suggesting substantial peripheral T-cell clonal expansion. When samples were clustered directly using the F measure, samples prepared in the same batch co-clustered strongly, which prompted a batch-effect correction.

The receptor library was made with PCR. TCRdb shows the sequencer as Illumina HiSeq 2500. Unique molecular identifiers were incorporated into TCR beta cDNA libraries to reduce PCR and sequencing biases. Every 1 to 10 million input T cells yielded roughly 500,000 cDNA molecules, meaning each molecule approximated one T cell. The patient libraries were prepared and sequenced using the same protocol as the earlier healthy control dataset. Samples belonging to the same batch were prepared together, multiplexed and sequenced on a shared HiSeq lane. The original pipeline was this. MIGEC was used to process the raw barcoded reads, and molecular identifier groups with only a single read were discarded before consensus assembly and CDR3 extraction. Clonotype tables were post-analysed with VDJtools, and diversity was normalized by down-sampling all datasets to the smallest sample size. Repertoire overlap clustering matched CDR3 amino acid but not nucleotide sequences to correct batch-related cross-sample contamination. TCRdb passed the public sequencing reads through fastp at Q25 and MiXCR, retaining productive beta sequences. CDR3 protein duplicates are merged, each entry listing the most common genes and DNA. What appears here as the V and J calls and clone size reflects TCRdb's work, not the paper's. The sample table holds fewer than 850,000 distinct CDR3 sequences, of which roughly 29% were seen once. Clones ranked in the top ten supply 0.56% of the sample.

The sequencing sample was made of blood. The origin of this receptor is a girl aged 5-17 years with multiple sclerosis.

The DNA sequence is TGCAGCGTTGGGACTGGCCAAGAGACCCAGTACTTC. The translation is CSVGTGQETQYF. Rearrangement joined TRBV29-1 to TRBJ2-5; tentative D gene TRBD2, with 5 bases matching. The germline V gene sets CDR1 to SQVTM and CDR2 to ANQGSEA. The V end loses 4 bases and the J end loses 1 base, and a stretch of 7 bases separates them. The CDR3 contains 12 residues, cysteine and phenylalanine counted. The entry retains the CDR3 DNA only, 36 bases that are in frame from base 1.